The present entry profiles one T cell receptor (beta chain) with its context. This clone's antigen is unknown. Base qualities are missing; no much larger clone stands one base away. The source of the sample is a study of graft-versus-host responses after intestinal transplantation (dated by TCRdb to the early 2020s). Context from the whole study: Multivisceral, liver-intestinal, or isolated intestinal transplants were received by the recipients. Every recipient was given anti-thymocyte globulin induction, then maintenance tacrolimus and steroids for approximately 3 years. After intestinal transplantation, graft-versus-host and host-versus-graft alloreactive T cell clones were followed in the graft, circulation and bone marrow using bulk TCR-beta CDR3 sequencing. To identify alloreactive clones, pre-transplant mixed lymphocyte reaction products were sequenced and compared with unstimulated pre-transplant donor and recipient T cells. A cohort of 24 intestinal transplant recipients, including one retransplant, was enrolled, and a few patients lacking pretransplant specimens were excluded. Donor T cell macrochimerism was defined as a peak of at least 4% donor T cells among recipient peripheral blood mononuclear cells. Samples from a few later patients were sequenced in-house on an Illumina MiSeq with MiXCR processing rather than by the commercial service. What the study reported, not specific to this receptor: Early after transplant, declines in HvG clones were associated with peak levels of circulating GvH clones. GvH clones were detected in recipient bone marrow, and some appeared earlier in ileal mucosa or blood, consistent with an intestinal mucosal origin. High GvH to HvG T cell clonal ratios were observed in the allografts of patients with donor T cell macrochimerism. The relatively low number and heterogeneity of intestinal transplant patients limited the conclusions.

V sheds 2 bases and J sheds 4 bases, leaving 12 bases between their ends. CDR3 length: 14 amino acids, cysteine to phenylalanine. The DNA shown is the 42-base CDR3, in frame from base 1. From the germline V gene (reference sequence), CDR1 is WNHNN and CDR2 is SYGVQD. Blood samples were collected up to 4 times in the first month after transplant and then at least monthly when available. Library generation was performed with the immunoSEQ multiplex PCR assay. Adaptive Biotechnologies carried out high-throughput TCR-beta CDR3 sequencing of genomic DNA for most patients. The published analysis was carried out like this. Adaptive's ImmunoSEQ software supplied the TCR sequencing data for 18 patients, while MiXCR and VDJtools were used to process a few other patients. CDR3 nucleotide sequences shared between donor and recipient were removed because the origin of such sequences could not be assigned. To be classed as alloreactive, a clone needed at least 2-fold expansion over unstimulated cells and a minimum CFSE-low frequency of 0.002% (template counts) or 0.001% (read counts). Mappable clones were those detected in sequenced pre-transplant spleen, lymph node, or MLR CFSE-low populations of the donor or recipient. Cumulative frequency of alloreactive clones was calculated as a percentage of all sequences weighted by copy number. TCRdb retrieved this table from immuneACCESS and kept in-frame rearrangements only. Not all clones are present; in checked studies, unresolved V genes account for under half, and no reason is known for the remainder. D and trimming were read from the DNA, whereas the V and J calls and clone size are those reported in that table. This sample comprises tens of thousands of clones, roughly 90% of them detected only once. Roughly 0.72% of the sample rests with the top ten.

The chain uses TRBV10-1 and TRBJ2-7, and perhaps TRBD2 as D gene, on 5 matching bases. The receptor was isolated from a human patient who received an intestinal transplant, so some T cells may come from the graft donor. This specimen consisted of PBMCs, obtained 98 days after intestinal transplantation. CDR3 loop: CASSEPVEGYEQYF. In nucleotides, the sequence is TGCGCCAGCAGTGAGCCCGTTGAGGGTTACGAGCAGTACTTC.